Listed below are T cell receptor beta chains from one sample, sequenced in a study of control samples from healthy donors and cancer patients. Sequencing was performed with immunoSEQ multiplex PCR; in TCRdb, only in-frame clones are kept and a portion is missing. The data contain under 70,000 clones, approximately 95% of them seen just once; the ten biggest clones take up about 1%. Material: blood. Receptors were obtained from a woman aged 18-29 years in good health. CDR3s include the opening cysteine and the closing phenylalanine or tryptophan. D genes are given only for firm matches. Size is stated for part of the rows, as once, few or many counts, or as a class when the clone is expanded.

D	size	V	J	CDR3	DNA
.	.	TRBV30	TRBJ2-1	CAWTKEQFF	TGTGCCTGGACGAAGGAGCAGTTCTTC
.	.	TRBV5-5	TRBJ2-5	CASSFGETQYF	TGTGCCAGCAGCTTTGGCGAGACCCAGTACTTC
.	.	TRBV5-1	TRBJ2-3	CASSSELDTQYF	TGCGCCAGCAGCTCTGAACTAGATACGCAGTATTTT
.	.	TRBV14	TRBJ1-1	CASSQASGTEAFF	TGTGCCAGCAGCCAAGCCAGTGGCACTGAAGCTTTCTTT
TRBD1	.	TRBV5-1	TRBJ1-3	CASSPLRGSGNTIYF	TGCGCCAGCAGCCCCCTCAGGGGGTCTGGAAACACCATATATTTT
TRBD2	.	TRBV6-2/TRBV6-3	TRBJ2-1	CASSYAGEAYNEQFF	TGTGCCAGCAGTTACGCGGGGGAGGCCTACAATGAGCAGTTCTTC
TRBD1	.	TRBV25-1	TRBJ1-2	CASQDRDGYTF	TGTGCCAGCCAGGACAGGGATGGCTACACCTTC
TRBD2	.	TRBV11-2	TRBJ2-7	CASSLDLAGVQYF	TGTGCCAGCAGCTTAGACCTAGCGGGCGTGCAGTACTTC
.	.	TRBV2	TRBJ2-1	CASSESGLGGQPQFF	TGTGCCAGCAGTGAGTCGGGGTTAGGCGGGCAACCGCAGTTCTTC
TRBD1	.	TRBV18	TRBJ1-4	CASSPWTGGEKLFF	TGTGCCAGCTCACCTTGGACAGGGGGAGAAAAACTGTTTTTT
.	.	TRBV30	TRBJ1-6	CAWGPSGRDNSPLHF	TGTGCCTGGGGACCAAGTGGGAGGGATAATTCACCCCTCCACTTT
.	.	TRBV12-3/TRBV12-4	TRBJ1-2	CASTPSRYGYTF	TGTGCCAGCACCCCCAGTCGGTATGGCTACACCTTC
TRBD2	.	TRBV7-2	TRBJ2-1	CASSQGLATYNEQFF	TGTGCCAGCAGCCAGGGACTAGCGACCTACAATGAGCAGTTCTTC
.	.	TRBV12-3/TRBV12-4	TRBJ1-1	CASWGHLNTEAFF	TGTGCCAGCTGGGGACACTTGAACACTGAAGCTTTCTTT
.	.	TRBV4-3	TRBJ2-7	CASSQGGPGQGFYEQYF	TGCGCCAGCAGCCAGGGGGGTCCGGGACAAGGATTCTACGAGCAGTACTTC
.	.	TRBV11-3	TRBJ2-3	CASSPRLGSTDTQYF	TGTGCCAGCAGCCCCCGACTAGGGAGCACAGATACGCAGTATTTT
.	.	TRBV9	TRBJ2-5	CASSSFGQGGRETQYF	TGTGCCAGCAGCTCCTTTGGCCAGGGGGGGCGGGAGACCCAGTACTTC
.	once	TRBV5-1	TRBJ2-3	CASIEHSTDTQYF	TGCGCCAGCATCGAACACAGCACAGATACGCAGTATTTT
.	.	TRBV6-4	TRBJ2-3	CASSDSPTDTQYF	TGTGCCAGCAGTGACTCCCCGACAGATACGCAGTATTTT
TRBD2	once	TRBV7-9	TRBJ2-7	CASSLLAVGPLYEQYF	TGTGCCAGCAGCTTACTAGCGGTGGGGCCTCTGTACGAGCAGTACTTC
TRBD1	.	TRBV11-2	TRBJ2-7	CASRNFRDRTYEQYF	TGTGCCAGCAGGAACTTCCGGGACAGAACCTACGAGCAGTACTTC
.	.	TRBV5-4	TRBJ1-2	CASSLDSNGYTF	TGTGCCAGCAGCCTTGACAGTAATGGCTACACCTTC
.	.	TRBV10-3	TRBJ1-1	CAISDTGWSGTEAFF	TGTGCCATCAGTGATACAGGGTGGTCCGGCACTGAAGCTTTCTTT
.	.	TRBV29-1	TRBJ1-4	CSVVGGDEKLFF	TGCAGCGTTGTAGGCGGGGATGAAAAACTGTTTTTT
.	once	TRBV24-1	TRBJ2-1	CATSDWGGSSYNEQFF	TGTGCCACCAGTGACTGGGGGGGCAGCTCCTACAATGAGCAGTTCTTC
TRBD2	.	TRBV18	TRBJ2-3	CASSPRSTSGVSTDTQYF	TGTGCCAGCTCACCACGGTCGACTAGCGGGGTTAGCACAGATACGCAGTATTTT